These 17 T cell receptor beta chains originate from one sample sequenced in a study of T cell repertoires in cytomegalovirus infection. These receptors are not linked to any known antigen. TCRdb reanalysed the reads using MiXCR and keeps one entry per CDR3 protein. Among about 310,000 distinct CDR3 sequences listed, around a quarter were seen once. Sequenced here: cultured PBMCs, sampled from culture after CMV antigen stimulation. Receptors originate from a human donor in good health (CMV status not recorded). Some clones in this sample may be carry-over from other donors' samples.

This clonotype has more than one count but fewer than ten. The chain links TRBV7-9 to TRBJ2-1; 9 bases fit TRBD1. The trim removed 5 bases at V and 8 bases at J, leaving 10 bases unmatched. Germline CDR1 reads SEHNR; CDR2 reads FQNEAQ (reference sequence). This CDR3 contains 15 residues. CDR3 DNA sequence: TGTGCCAGCAGCAAAACCGGGACAGGGTACGATGAGCAGTTCTTC. Its protein is CASSKTGTGYDEQFF.

This clonotype was observed a single time. A read error may account for a junction end that differs from germline. The V and J genes are TRBV12-3 or TRBV12-4 and TRBJ1-2; D is ambiguous. The CDR3 spans 13 residues. The CDR3 spells CASSLATMWGYTF. In DNA form, the CDR3 reads TGCGCCAGCAGTCTCGCCACGATGTGGGGCTACACCTTC.

This clonotype was seen a handful of times. The chain has TRBV11-3 and TRBJ1-2; TRBD1 might be the D (5 bases). CDR1 is SGHNT and CDR2 is YENEEA in the germline V gene. V was cut by 3 bases and J by 1 base, with 15 bases left in between. The CDR3 covers 16 residues. The CDR3 sequence: CASSLGGPFDNYGYTF. In DNA, the CDR3 is TGTGCCAGCAGCTTGGGGGGACCCTTTGATAACTATGGCTACACCTTC. Based on the CDR3 plus reference TRBV11-3 and TRBJ1-2, the full variable domain is EAGVVQSPRYKIIEKKQPVAFWCNPISGHNTLYWYLQNLGQGPELLIRYENEEAVDDSQLPKDRFSAERLKGVDSTLKIQPAELGDSAVYLCASSLGGPFDNYGYTFGSGTRLTVV.

In its sample, this clonotype was seen a few times. CDR3 loop: CASSSSFGLGQETQYF. DNA of the CDR3: TGTGCCAGCAGTTCGTCCTTCGGACTAGGACAAGAGACCCAGTACTTC. This chain connects TRBV7-2 to TRBJ2-5; 7 bases line up with TRBD2. This CDR3 spans 16 amino acids. Trimming cost V 6 bases and J 2 bases; bases outside gene matches: 12. The germline V gene has CDR1 SGHTA and CDR2 FQGNSA.

In its sample, this clonotype was seen many times. This chain uses TRBV7-2 with TRBJ1-2; D ambiguous. This CDR3 has 12 amino acids. V lost 3 bases and J 7 bases, leaving 9 bases between the germline ends. CDR1 is SGHTA, CDR2 FQGNSA, per germline. The CDR3 DNA follows: TGTGCCAGCAGCTTCGAAAGTGGTGGCTACACCTTC. It codes for CASSFESGGYTF.

This clonotype has only a few counts. V gene TRBV27 combines with J gene TRBJ1-1, with TRBD1 as a possible D gene (6 bases). V was trimmed by 5 bases and J by 1 base, leaving 11 bases between them. CDR3 size: 14 residues. The germline V gene has CDR1 MNHEY and CDR2 SMNVEV (reference sequence). The CDR3 is CASSLTGPNTEAFF. The CDR3 DNA reads TGTGCCAGCAGTCTTACAGGGCCGAACACTGAAGCTTTCTTT.

The sample holds many counts of this clonotype. This sequence joins TRBV7-2 and TRBJ2-3, with 9 nucleotides matching TRBD2. V was clipped by 4 bases and J by 6 bases; unmatched bases: 5. The CDR3 runs 14 residues. Germline CDR1 and CDR2: SGHTA and FQGNSA. CDR3: CASSSRLAEDTQYF. The CDR3 DNA reads TGTGCCAGCAGCTCTCGACTAGCGGAGGATACGCAGTATTTT.

The rearrangement uses TRBV7-2 and TRBJ2-1; D unresolved. The CDR3 length is 12 residues. Trimming left V 3 bases short and J 6 bases short, with 6 bases between. The germline V gene has CDR1 SGHTA and CDR2 FQGNSA. The CDR3 nucleotides are TGTGCCAGCAGCTTGTATGCCAATGAGCAGTTCTTC. This sequence encodes CASSLYANEQFF. The entire variable domain, with the rest obtained from reference TRBV7-2 and TRBJ2-1, is as follows: GAGVSQSPSNKVTEKGKDVELRCDPISGHTALYWYRQSLGQGLEFLIYFQGNSAPDKSGLPSDRFSAERTGGSVSTLTIQRTQQEDSAVYLCASSLYANEQFFGPGTRLTVL.

This clonotype was observed a single time. The chain carries TRBV18 and TRBJ1-2; 7 nucleotides line up with TRBD1. This CDR3 has 15 amino acids. Unmatched junction bases numbered 7, after V lost 1 base and J lost 5 bases. The V gene's germline CDR1 is KGHSH and CDR2 LQKENI. CDR3 sequence: CASSPQEGAGYGYTF. The CDR3 DNA sequence: TGTGCCAGCTCACCACAAGAGGGGGCAGGATATGGCTACACCTTC.

This clonotype showed up just a few times. The chain has TRBV28 and TRBJ2-5; 8 bases align to TRBD1. Germline CDR1 and CDR2: MDHEN and SYDVKM. CDR3 length: 15 amino acids. The J segment lost 3 bases and the V segment lost 5 bases, leaving 8 bases of the junction unmatched. As DNA, the CDR3 is TGTGCCAGCAGTCCTGACAGGGGAGGAGAAGAGACCCAGTACTTC. Its translation: CASSPDRGGEETQYF. The whole variable domain, filled in from reference TRBV28 and TRBJ2-5, reads DVKVTQSSRYLVKRTGEKVFLECVQDMDHENMFWYRQDPGLGLRLIYFSYDVKMKEKGDIPEGYSVSREKKERFSLILESASTNQTSMYLCASSPDRGGEETQYFGPGTRLLVL.

The chain is built from TRBV20-1 and TRBJ2-3, with 12 bases matching TRBD2. The ends lost 0 bases at V and 2 bases at J; junction bases unmatched: 3. CDR1 DFQATT and CDR2 SNEGSKA come from the germline V gene (reference sequence). The CDR3 contains 16 residues. The CDR3 loop reads CSAREPSGRATDTQYF. CDR3 sequence (DNA): TGCAGTGCTAGAGAACCTAGCGGGAGGGCCACAGATACGCAGTATTTT.

This clonotype was seen many times. The chain has TRBV7-2 and TRBJ2-4; D is unclear. The CDR3 has 15 residues. V shed 5 bases and J shed 0 bases, with 11 bases lying between them. Germline CDR1 and CDR2: SGHTA and FQGNSA. The CDR3 spells CASSRKMGAKNIQYF. CDR3 nucleotide sequence: TGTGCCAGCAGCCGCAAGATGGGAGCCAAAAACATTCAGTACTTC.

This clonotype appeared many times. The chain carries TRBV7-2 and TRBJ2-7; tentatively, D is TRBD1 (5 bases). The germline V and J ends were trimmed by 3 bases and 0 bases, with 9 bases remaining between them. CDR3 length: 14 amino acids. Germline CDR1 and CDR2: SGHTA and FQGNSA. The CDR3 region has the DNA TGTGCCAGCAGCTTTACAGGTATCTCCTACGAGCAGTACTTC. Amino acids: CASSFTGISYEQYF.

J is TRBJ2-7 and V is TRBV12-3 or TRBV12-4, with D maybe TRBD2 (6 bases). Trimming removed 5 bases at V and 0 bases at J, with 17 bases between. CDR3 length: 16 amino acids. The DNA for the CDR3 is TGTGCCAGCAGTGGACTACCGGGACCCACCTCCTACGAGCAGTACTTC. This codes for CASSGLPGPTSYEQYF.

V and J are TRBV7-8 and TRBJ1-1, with D uncertain. This CDR3 spans 14 amino acids. V was cut by 1 base and J by 1 base, with 7 bases left in between. Looked up from germline, CDR1 is SGHVS and CDR2 is FQNEAQ. CDR3 DNA: TGTGCCAGCAGCTTAGGGGGAAAGAACACTGAAGCTTTCTTT. It is translated as CASSLGGKNTEAFF.

This clonotype occurred many times. The CDR3 loop is CASSSTGGTYGYTF. CDR3 nucleotide sequence: TGTGCCAGCAGCTCGACAGGGGGAACATATGGCTACACCTTC. The chain has TRBV7-2 and TRBJ1-2, with 9 bases identical to TRBD1. The junction had 5 bases not matched to a gene; V was cut back by 4 bases and J by 5 bases. The germline V gene has CDR1 SGHTA and CDR2 FQGNSA. This CDR3 region has 14 residues.

The genes are TRBV6-6 and TRBJ1-1; 7 bases are shared with TRBD1. The CDR3 consists of 15 residues. V was clipped by 5 bases and J by 4 bases; unmatched bases: 10. The germline gives CDR1 MNHNY, CDR2 SVGAGI (reference sequence). The CDR3 sequence is CASSQGGGIGTEAFF. The CDR3 nucleotides read TGTGCCAGCAGTCAGGGGGGGGGTATAGGCACTGAAGCTTTCTTT.